This T cell receptor beta chain was sequenced in a study of T cells after yellow fever vaccination. CDR1 and CDR2 (germline): SGHRS, YFSETQ. J was trimmed by 4 bases and V by 0 bases; bases with no gene match: 7. The CDR3 has 17 residues. Study-wide results and limits: Clonotype sharing between CD4 and CD8 compartments was small.

One entry per CDR3 protein, called by TCRdb with MiXCR from the 5' RACE reads. The sample carries about 96,000 distinct CDR3 sequences, over 8% recorded once. This clonotype has just a few counts. The origin of this receptor is a man younger than 30 who received the YFV17D yellow fever vaccine. The chain links TRBV5-1 to TRBJ2-1, with 10 bases aligning to TRBD2. The specimen was CD8+ T cells not binding an NS4B(214-222) dextramer, sorted from PBMCs, collected less than 18 days after the first yellow fever vaccination. As DNA, the CDR3 is TGCGCCAGCAGCTTGGTACGTAGCGGGGGGACTTACAATGAGCAGTTCTTC. Its protein is CASSLVRSGGTYNEQFF.